The source of this T cell receptor beta chain is a study of PD-1 blockade in mismatch repair-deficient tumors. Method: immunoSEQ multiplex PCR; TCRdb's copy keeps in-frame clones and lacks some. The table lists around 130,000 clones, 88% of them singletons. Whole-study findings and limits: Rapid post-treatment expansion, then contraction, generally preceding radiologic response, marked tumor-resident clones.

Germline CDR1 and CDR2: SGHVS and FNYEAQ. The CDR3 totals 15 residues. Trimming took 1 base from V and 7 from J; bases not matched to a gene: 5. The TCR-sequenced patients were a few responders to pembrolizumab. Only a few counts were recorded for this clone. What it binds is unknown. The rearrangement links TRBV7-6 to TRBJ2-1, with 9 positions matching TRBD2. The sample was peripheral blood, taken approximately 71 weeks after starting pembrolizumab. The TCR comes from an adult with mismatch repair-deficient cancer. The CDR3 coding sequence is TGTGCCAGCAGCTTAGAGCGGGGGGCTGTTAATGAGCAGTTCTTC. It is translated as CASSLERGAVNEQFF.